This entry is about one TCR beta chain. The antigen is not known. This may come from a read error, since a much larger clone is one base off. The sample is drawn from a study of T cell repertoires in cytomegalovirus infection. Study information: It can be stated that public TCR beta signatures indicated CMV infection as well as a matching HLA type.

Via MiXCR, TCRdb re-called the reads, giving one row per CDR3 protein. The sample carries about 920,000 distinct CDR3 sequences, roughly a third recorded once. CDR3 length: 13 residues. The ends were cut back, 5 bases at V and 4 bases at J, with 9 bases in the middle. Germline CDR1 is SGHVS and CDR2 is FQNEAQ. The sequence derives from a human donor in good health (CMV status not recorded). Some clones in this sample may be carry-over from other donors' samples. The source was cultured CD8+ T cells from PBMCs, collected from culture after CMV antigen stimulation. The chain has TRBV7-8 and TRBJ2-1, with D unresolved. The CDR3 sequence is CASSPREYNEQFF. The DNA of the CDR3 is TGTGCCAGCAGCCCCCGAGAGTACAATGAGCAGTTCTTC.